The rows below give T cell receptor beta chains drawn from one sample of a study of control samples from healthy donors and cancer patients. The repertoire was sequenced with immunoSEQ multiplex PCR; TCRdb's copy has only in-frame clones and lacks some. The sample holds some 210,000 clones, around 93% seen once. Source material: blood. The receptors originated from a young man in good health. CDR3s include the opening cysteine and the closing phenylalanine or tryptophan. Fields, in order: D gene, V gene, J gene, clone size, CDR3 protein, CDR3 DNA. D genes are given only for firm matches. Clone size is not always given. Where it is, it says once, few, many or a class for expanded clones.

.,TRBV6-2/TRBV6-3,TRBJ1-1,few,CASSYRQTIMNTEAFF,TGTGCCAGCAGTTACAGGCAGACGATCATGAACACTGAAGCTTTCTTT
.,TRBV6-5,TRBJ1-1,.,CASRQNTEAFF,TGTGCCAGTAGACAGAACACTGAAGCTTTCTTT
.,TRBV19,TRBJ1-5,once,CASTEVSSSPDQPQHF,TGTGCCAGTACGGAGGTGAGCAGCAGTCCCGATCAGCCCCAGCATTTT
.,TRBV27,TRBJ2-4,.,CASRNTPSSRSSKNIQYF,TGTGCCAGCAGGAACACGCCGTCCAGCCGGTCGTCCAAAAACATTCAGTACTTC
.,TRBV30,TRBJ1-3,few,CAARTVGNTIYF,TGTGCCGCCAGGACAGTGGGAAACACCATATATTTT
TRBD2,TRBV11-2,TRBJ2-5,.,CASSLRAGGTETQYF,TGTGCCAGCAGCCTTCGCGCGGGGGGGACAGAGACCCAGTACTTC
.,TRBV12-3/TRBV12-4,TRBJ1-2,.,CASSLVSGAGYTF,TGTGCCAGCAGTTTAGTGTCCGGGGCCGGCTACACCTTC
TRBD1,TRBV4-1,TRBJ1-6,.,CASSQENRGRGSPLHF,TGCGCCAGCAGCCAAGAAAACAGGGGGAGAGGTTCACCCCTCCACTTT
.,TRBV9,TRBJ2-1,.,CASSVEDLGYNEQFF,TGTGCCAGCAGCGTAGAGGATTTGGGATACAATGAGCAGTTCTTC
.,TRBV5-1,TRBJ1-2,.,CASSSGFVNYGYTF,TGCGCCAGCAGCTCGGGATTCGTCAACTATGGCTACACCTTC
.,TRBV7-3,TRBJ2-2,.,CASSLRPGTGELFF,TGTGCCAGCAGCCTCAGACCCGGGACCGGGGAGCTGTTTTTT
TRBD2,TRBV5-1,TRBJ2-7,.,CASSLWTSGALYEQYF,TGCGCCAGCAGCTTGTGGACTAGCGGGGCTCTCTACGAGCAGTACTTC
TRBD1,TRBV5-6,TRBJ2-5,.,CASSRDRGETQYF,TGTGCCAGCAGCCGGGACAGGGGCGAGACCCAGTACTTC
.,TRBV7-3,TRBJ2-1,once,CASRGGSEQFF,TGTGCCAGCAGGGGGGGCAGTGAGCAGTTCTTC
.,TRBV4-1,TRBJ1-1,.,CASSQVLGRNTEAFF,TGCGCCAGCAGCCAAGTATTGGGCAGGAACACTGAAGCTTTCTTT
.,TRBV6-5,TRBJ1-3,few,CASRPPRGGNTIYF,TGTGCCAGCAGGCCTCCGCGGGGAGGAAACACCATATATTTT
.,TRBV6-1,TRBJ1-4,.,CASSEELLGIRRSTNEKLFF,TGTGCCAGCAGTGAAGAATTGTTGGGAATAAGACGCTCGACTAATGAAAAACTGTTTTTT
TRBD2,TRBV5-1,TRBJ2-7,.,CASSLSGGAYEQYF,TGCGCCAGCAGCCTAAGCGGGGGGGCCTACGAGCAGTACTTC
TRBD1,TRBV18,TRBJ2-2,.,CASSLLTGATGELFF,TGTGCCAGCTCACTACTGACAGGGGCAACCGGGGAGCTGTTTTTT
TRBD1,TRBV5-1,TRBJ1-1,few,CASSSGQGNSWTEAFF,TGCGCCAGCAGCTCCGGACAGGGAAATAGTTGGACTGAAGCTTTCTTT
TRBD2,TRBV4-1,TRBJ2-3,once,CASSLASGGTDTQYF,TGCGCCAGCAGCCTTGCTAGCGGGGGAACAGATACGCAGTATTTT
.,TRBV4-1,TRBJ2-4,once,CASSQAFTELAKNIQYF,TGCGCCAGCAGCCAAGCGTTTACAGAGTTAGCCAAAAACATTCAGTACTTC
TRBD1,TRBV5-5,TRBJ1-4,.,CASSLAPTGRMVEKLFF,TGTGCCAGCAGCTTGGCTCCGACAGGGCGGATGGTTGAAAAACTGTTTTTT
.,TRBV19,TRBJ2-7,.,CASSIGNYEQYF,TGTGCCAGTAGTATCGGCAACTACGAGCAGTACTTC
.,TRBV6-1,TRBJ1-2,.,CASSDIWTDLWGYTF,TGTGCCAGCAGTGATATCTGGACTGATCTCTGGGGCTACACCTTC
.,TRBV27,TRBJ2-3,.,CASSLYTGGETDTQYF,TGTGCCAGCAGTTTATACACAGGGGGGGAGACAGATACGCAGTATTTT
TRBD1,TRBV4-1,TRBJ1-1,.,CASSLGQATNTEAFF,TGCGCCAGCAGCCTCGGACAGGCCACTAACACTGAAGCTTTCTTT
.,TRBV14,TRBJ2-2,.,CASSRDTRSGELFF,TGTGCCAGCTCTCGGGACACAAGGTCCGGGGAGCTGTTTTTT
.,TRBV5-1,TRBJ1-5,.,CASSLVQGQPQHF,TGCGCCAGCAGCTTGGTGCAGGGGCAGCCCCAGCATTTT